This TCR beta chain was sequenced during a study of CD4 T cells in relation to SARS-CoV-2 and coronaviruses. Overall study context: After less than eleven days of antigen culture, PBMC TCR beta CDR3s were sequenced. Crossreactive spike epitopes shared across donors were mapped to their HLA restriction.

Produced via immunoSEQ multiplex PCR; TCRdb's table is partial and in-frame only. Of about 26,000 clones detected, 77% appear once; the ten largest clones hold 18%. Before the COVID-19 pandemic, during about 2011-2019, CD4+ T cells were taken from unexposed donors. The cells were cultured for around ten days before CD4+ T cells were isolated. Unexposed-donor CD4+ T cells were probed with SARS-CoV-2 S/N and four cold-coronavirus spikes, cells permitting. Remarks on this clone: Antigen: not known.

V lost 1 base and J lost 5; bases outside the gene matches: 2. CDR1 and CDR2 from the germline V gene are LNHDA and SQIVND (reference sequence). The CDR3 totals 14 residues. The TCR sequence derives from a human donor in good health. V is TRBV19 and J is TRBJ2-5, with TRBD2 matching 9 bases. The sequencing sample was made of CD4+ T cells from PBMCs, cultured in vitro. In DNA form, the CDR3 reads TGTGCCAGTAGTATAGGACTAGCGGCGGAGACCCAGTACTTC. Translation: CASSIGLAAETQYF.